The sequence of this TCR beta chain was determined in a study of control samples from healthy donors and cancer patients. The protocol was immunoSEQ multiplex PCR, while the TCRdb copy is restricted to in-frame clones and leaves out a portion. The top ten clones hold roughly 2.3% of a sample with about 150,000 clones, more than 85% of them seen once. The TCR originated in a man aged 45 to 65 in good health. Sequenced material: blood.

This CDR3 reads CASSYLAEAFF. CDR3 DNA: TGTGCCAGCAGTTACCTGGCTGAAGCTTTCTTT. This chain joins TRBV28 and TRBJ1-1; no firm D call. The V end was cut by 4 bases, the J end by 6 bases, with 6 bases between. In germline, CDR1 is MDHEN, CDR2 SYDVKM. This CDR3 contains 11 residues.